Presented here are 19 T cell receptor beta chains from one specimen sequenced in a study of monozygotic twins with inflammatory bowel disease. TCRdb re-called the 5' RACE reads, yielding one record per CDR3 amino acid sequence without DNA. This repertoire includes 300,000 to 400,000 distinct CDR3 sequences. The sequenced sample consisted of blood. These receptors came from a human donor with ulcerative colitis or Crohn's disease, or a healthy co-twin of an affected twin (not recorded which).

The chain recombines TRBV6-5 with TRBJ1-5. Germline lookup yields CDR1 MNHEY and CDR2 SVGAGI. CDR3 length: 17 residues. The CDR3 loop reads CASSYMGEGGTGEPQHF.

The chain uses TRBV7-3 and TRBJ2-2; TCRdb returns TRBD2, unconfirmable since there is no DNA. The length of the CDR3 is 20 residues. Germline V gene lookup returns CDR1 SGHTA and CDR2 FQGTGA. CDR3 in amino acids: CASSLTITSSRRANTGELFF.

This sequence joins TRBV5-8 and TRBJ1-5; TCRdb returns TRBD1, unconfirmable since there is no DNA. Germline CDR1 reads SGHTS; CDR2 reads YDEGEE. The CDR3 consists of 15 residues. The CDR3 region is CASSSGQGMNQPQHF.

The chain uses TRBV5-1 and TRBJ2-1; TCRdb outputs TRBD2, but without DNA this stays unchecked. Germline V gives CDR1 SGHRS, CDR2 YFSETQ. CDR3 length equals 15 residues. The CDR3 spells CASSTGTSGRDEQFF.

J is TRBJ1-4 and V is TRBV15; TCRdb gives TRBD1 as the D gene, but with no DNA this cannot be confirmed. The length of the CDR3 is 14 residues. Looked up from germline, CDR1 is LNHNV and CDR2 is YYDKDF (reference sequence). The CDR3 reads CATSSEEGREKLFF.

The rearrangement joins TRBV10-3 to TRBJ2-7; TCRdb outputs TRBD1, but without DNA this stays unchecked. CDR1 ENHRY and CDR2 SYGVKD come from the germline V gene. This CDR3 has 16 amino acids. This CDR3 reads CAISATLRDRDYEQYF.

V usage is TRBV20-1 and J usage is TRBJ1-5; TCRdb names TRBD1, which stays unverified in the absence of DNA. Germline CDR1 reads DFQATT; CDR2 reads SNEGSKA (reference sequence). The CDR3 has 14 amino acids. The CDR3 spells CSAREGGGSQPQHF.

The chain combines TRBV5-1 with TRBJ1-5. Germline-derived CDR1 and CDR2 are SGHRS and YFSETQ. This CDR3 spans 16 amino acids. This CDR3 is CASSLDGQGPPQPQHF.

V usage is TRBV5-1 and J usage is TRBJ1-1. Looked up from germline, CDR1 is SGHRS and CDR2 is YFSETQ. The CDR3 runs to 13 residues. CDR3 sequence: CASSRTAGFEVFF.

This rearrangement joins TRBV7-6 to TRBJ1-1. Germline loops: CDR1 SGHVS, CDR2 FNYEAQ. The CDR3 loop spans 13 amino acids. The CDR3 here is CASSLSANTEAFF.

The rearrangement uses TRBV13 and TRBJ2-2; TCRdb picks TRBD1, but there is no DNA to check that call. CDR1 PRHDT and CDR2 FYEKMQ come from the germline V gene (reference sequence). The CDR3 runs to 16 residues. Here the CDR3 reads CASSSPGSGPAGELFF.

The gene calls are TRBV3-1 and TRBJ1-2. This CDR3 has 13 amino acids. Germline-derived CDR1 and CDR2 are LGHDT and YNNKEL (reference sequence). This chain's CDR3 is CASSPDGYYGYTF.

CDR3 loop: CASSDRNSPLHF. The V call is TRBV10-2, the J call TRBJ1-6. The germline CDR1 and CDR2 sequences are WSHSY and SAAADI. This CDR3 is built from 12 residues.

The J gene is TRBJ1-2, the V gene TRBV7-9. From germline, CDR1 is SEHNR and CDR2 FQNEAQ (reference sequence). This CDR3 is 14 amino acids long. CDR3 loop: CASSLALAVDGYTF.

The rearrangement links TRBV28 to TRBJ2-1; TCRdb's D call of TRBD2 is untestable without DNA. Looked up from germline, CDR1 is MDHEN and CDR2 is SYDVKM. This CDR3 region has 15 residues. CDR3 region: CASSPGVADYNEQFF.

The rearrangement uses TRBV5-1 and TRBJ2-7; TCRdb indicates TRBD1, and absent DNA this call remains unverified. Germline loops: CDR1 SGHRS, CDR2 YFSETQ. There are 14 residues in the CDR3. The CDR3 sequence is CASSPGTNNYEQYF. Full variable domain (rest looked up from reference TRBV5-1 and TRBJ2-7): KAGVTQTPRYLIKTRGQQVTLSCSPISGHRSVSWYQQTPGQGLQFLFEYFSETQRNKGNFPGRFSGRQFSNSRSEMNVSTLELGDSALYLCASSPGTNNYEQYFGPGTRLTVT.

The chain couples TRBV20-1 to TRBJ2-5. CDR3 length: 15 residues. The germline CDR1 and CDR2 sequences are DFQATT and SNEGSKA (reference sequence). The chain's CDR3 is CSARASSGFQETQYF.

V is TRBV2 and J is TRBJ1-6; TCRdb reports TRBD1, a call that lacks DNA to check it against. In germline, CDR1 is SNHLY, CDR2 FYNNEI. CDR3 length: 14 residues. CDR3 sequence: CASSERGYNSPLHF.

The chain recombines TRBV12-3 or TRBV12-4 with TRBJ1-4. This CDR3 spans 16 amino acids. The CDR3: CASSPHQSTGTEKLFF.